What follows are 20 T cell receptor beta chains derived from one specimen sequenced in a study of blood T cell repertoires in COVID-19. Profiled with immunoSEQ multiplex PCR; TCRdb holds only in-frame clones, not every one. The data contain around 150,000 clones, around four fifths of them singletons. Sequencing input: peripheral blood. These TCRs come from an elderly woman with acute or convalescent COVID-19.

The chain links TRBV19 to TRBJ1-1, with 7 bases lining up with TRBD1. After removal of 6 bases from V and 10 bases from J, the junction contained 20 bases not matched to a gene. The CDR3 has 16 residues. Germline V gene lookup returns CDR1 LNHDA and CDR2 SQIVND (reference sequence). CDR3 in DNA: TGTGCCAGTAGCCTTCGGACAGGTGGCGGGCCACTGGTAGCTTTCTTT. Its protein is CASSLRTGGGPLVAFF.

The rearrangement joins TRBV7-8 to TRBJ2-7; 10 bases align to TRBD2. CDR1 is SGHVS and CDR2 is FQNEAQ in the germline V gene. V lost 0 bases and J lost 0; bases outside the gene matches: 5. The CDR3 sequence is 17 residues long. In nucleotides, the CDR3 is TGTGCCAGCAGCTTAGCCCAAGGACTAGCGGACTCCTACGAGCAGTACTTC. This sequence encodes CASSLAQGLADSYEQYF.

The chain combines TRBV13 with TRBJ2-3; 10 bases are a match to TRBD2. The CDR3 contains 16 residues. The ends lost 3 bases at V and 5 bases at J; junction bases unmatched: 8. Germline CDR1 PRHDT, CDR2 FYEKMQ (reference sequence). The DNA for the CDR3 is TGTGCCAGCAGCTTTACCAGCGGGAGGGCCGGAGATACGCAGTATTTT. Its protein product is CASSFTSGRAGDTQYF. The full variable domain, in which reference TRBV13 and TRBJ2-3 provide the parts outside the CDR3, is AAGVIQSPRHLIKEKRETATLKCYPIPRHDTVYWYQQGPGQDPQFLISFYEKMQSDKGSIPDRFSAQQFSDYHSELNMSSLELGDSALYFCASSFTSGRAGDTQYFGPGTRLTVL.

The genes are TRBV5-8 and TRBJ2-2; 9 bases are shared with TRBD1. Trimming cost V 1 base and J 4 bases; bases outside gene matches: 8. Germline lookup yields CDR1 SGHTS and CDR2 YDEGEE. CDR3 length equals 17 residues. CDR3 in DNA: TGTGCCAGCAGCTTGCCCGGACAGGGGAAAGGCACCGGGGAGCTGTTTTTT. Translation: CASSLPGQGKGTGELFF.

This sequence joins TRBV27 and TRBJ2-7; unclear D gene. CDR1 MNHEY and CDR2 SMNVEV come from the germline V gene (reference sequence). This CDR3 is 14 amino acids long. V lost 3 bases, J lost 6 bases, and 15 bases lay in between. This CDR3 is CASSFERLSSEQYF. The CDR3 nucleotides are TGTGCCAGCAGTTTTGAACGGTTAAGTAGCGAGCAGTACTTC.

This chain connects TRBV18 to TRBJ1-1; TRBD1 matches at 7 bases. This CDR3 is 13 amino acids long. Trimming at V came to 4 bases and at J to 4 bases, leaving 3 bases not matched to a gene. Looked up from germline, CDR1 is KGHSH and CDR2 is LQKENI. The CDR3 sequence is CASSQTGITEAFF. In DNA, the CDR3 is TGTGCCAGCTCACAGACAGGGATCACTGAAGCTTTCTTT.

This clone was seen a few times. The chain has TRBV18 and TRBJ2-7; 9 bases map to TRBD2. Germline V gene lookup returns CDR1 KGHSH and CDR2 LQKENI. V lost 4 bases to trimming and J lost 2 bases; unmatched junction nucleotides: 3. CDR3 length: 14 amino acids. The CDR3 loop reads CASSQSGRPYEQYF. The DNA for the CDR3 is TGTGCCAGCTCACAGAGCGGGAGGCCCTACGAGCAGTACTTC.

This chain links TRBV18 with TRBJ1-1; D perhaps matches TRBD1 (6 bases). From germline, CDR1 is KGHSH and CDR2 LQKENI. This CDR3 region has 16 residues. The V end was cut by 0 bases, the J end by 3 bases, with 14 bases between. The CDR3 DNA sequence: TGTGCCAGCTCACCACCCAGGGGAGGGTATTACACTGAAGCTTTCTTT. Protein product: CASSPPRGGYYTEAFF.

The chain links TRBV9 to TRBJ1-2, with D perhaps TRBD1 (6 bases). Germline CDR1 SGDLS, CDR2 YYNGEE. V was pared by 5 bases and J by 4 bases, with 30 bases between. The CDR3 has 19 amino acids. In DNA form, the CDR3 reads TGTGCCAGCAGTCAAACATGGGGGGGCATGGCCTCCTCGGGCTATGGCTACACCTTC. Its translation: CASSQTWGGMASSGYGYTF.

In its sample, this clone was seen a few times. The CDR3 is CASSFPGYGYTF. Here the CDR3 DNA reads TGTGCCAGCAGCTTTCCGGGCTATGGCTACACCTTC. The chain carries TRBV5-6 and TRBJ1-2; D gene ambiguous. The germline gives CDR1 SGHDT, CDR2 YYEEEE. Deletions cut 2 bases from V and 4 bases from J, with 6 bases between. This CDR3 region has 12 residues.

The chain carries TRBV29-1 and TRBJ1-4; unclear D gene. The CDR3 consists of 14 residues. V gave up 7 bases and J gave up 4 bases, with 16 bases separating them. CDR1 and CDR2 from the germline V gene are SQVTM and ANQGSEA. The CDR3 region is CSGKSGFDNEKLFF. CDR3 nucleotides: TGCAGCGGCAAATCGGGGTTCGATAATGAAAAACTGTTTTTT.

There are a few counts of this clone. The chain uses TRBV29-1 and TRBJ1-5; 7 bases are a match to TRBD1. V lost 4 bases and J lost 5; bases outside the gene matches: 5. CDR3 length: 13 amino acids. Germline values: CDR1 SQVTM, CDR2 ANQGSEA. The CDR3 DNA follows: TGCAGCGTTGTCGTAGGGGGCGATCAGCCCCAGCATTTT. Protein: CSVVVGGDQPQHF.

V and J are TRBV6-5 and TRBJ1-1; 7 nucleotides line up with TRBD1. The V segment lost 3 bases and the J segment 8 bases; nucleotides outside the gene matches: 3. CDR1 is MNHEY, CDR2 SVGAGI, per germline. This CDR3 region has 12 residues. CDR3 bases: TGTGCCAGCAGTTATAGGACAGGAGAAGCTTTCTTT. It is translated as CASSYRTGEAFF.

This chain joins TRBV19 and TRBJ2-7; possibly TRBD1 for D (6 bases). Trimming removed 6 bases at V and 4 bases at J, with 13 bases between. Germline V gene lookup returns CDR1 LNHDA and CDR2 SQIVND (reference sequence). CDR3 length: 13 amino acids. The CDR3 sequence is CASSRTQGYEQYF. The CDR3 DNA reads TGTGCCAGTAGCAGAACACAGGGTTACGAGCAGTACTTC.

The rearrangement uses TRBV6-5 and TRBJ2-1, with no clear D. The CDR3 extends over 13 amino acids. In germline, CDR1 is MNHEY, CDR2 SVGAGI. V was trimmed by 6 bases and J by 0 bases, leaving 6 bases between them. This CDR3 reads CASSLSSYNEQFF. In DNA, the CDR3 is TGTGCCAGCAGCCTAAGCTCCTACAATGAGCAGTTCTTC.

The chain is built from TRBV7-2 and TRBJ2-3; D possibly corresponds to TRBD2 (6 bases). The CDR3 is made up of 14 amino acids. CDR1 and CDR2 from the germline V gene are SGHTA and FQGNSA. With 5 bases removed from V and 2 bases from J, the gap between germline ends came to 11 bases. The CDR3 spells CASSLGRPTDTQYF. CDR3 sequence (DNA): TGTGCCAGCAGCCTCGGGAGACCCACAGATACGCAGTATTTT.

This sequence joins TRBV12-3 or TRBV12-4 and TRBJ2-2, with TRBD1 matching 7 bases. There are 13 residues in the CDR3. V lost 6 bases to trimming and J lost 5 bases; unmatched junction nucleotides: 3. The CDR3 nucleotides are TGTGCCAGCAGCCCGACAGGGACCGGGGAGCTGTTTTTT. Its translation is CASSPTGTGELFF.

This rearrangement joins TRBV7-8 to TRBJ1-1; 7 nucleotides align to TRBD1. Trimming removed 4 bases from V and 10 bases from J; junction bases left unmatched: 9. The germline CDR1 and CDR2 sequences are SGHVS and FQNEAQ. The CDR3 has 13 residues. The CDR3 here is CASSSGGSQGAFF. CDR3 sequence (DNA): TGTGCCAGCAGCTCAGGGGGGTCCCAGGGAGCTTTCTTT. Full variable domain (remainder filled in from reference TRBV7-8 and TRBJ1-1): GAGVSQSPRYKVAKRGQDVALRCDPISGHVSLFWYQQALGQGPEFLTYFQNEAQLDKSGLPSDRFFAERPEGSVSTLKIQRTQQEDSAVYLCASSSGGSQGAFFGQGTRLTVV.

This clone has more than one count but fewer than ten. The DNA of the CDR3 is TGCGCCAGCAGCTGGTCAACAGGGGGCAACACTGAAGCTTTCTTT. Protein product: CASSWSTGGNTEAFF. This chain links TRBV5-1 with TRBJ1-1, with TRBD1 identical over 9 bases. Germline V gene lookup returns CDR1 SGHRS and CDR2 YFSETQ. This CDR3 is 15 amino acids long. V shed 3 bases, J shed 2 bases, and the junction held 5 bases outside the gene matches.

This clone showed up just a few times. This chain links TRBV5-5 with TRBJ1-4, with TRBD1 identical over 11 bases. Germline V gene lookup returns CDR1 SGHKS and CDR2 YYEKEE (reference sequence). This CDR3 is 14 amino acids long. Trimming took 3 bases from V and 8 from J; bases not matched to a gene: 3. The CDR3 DNA reads TGTGCCAGCAGCTCCGGGACAGGGGGAGAAAAACTGTTTTTT. Encoded protein: CASSSGTGGEKLFF.